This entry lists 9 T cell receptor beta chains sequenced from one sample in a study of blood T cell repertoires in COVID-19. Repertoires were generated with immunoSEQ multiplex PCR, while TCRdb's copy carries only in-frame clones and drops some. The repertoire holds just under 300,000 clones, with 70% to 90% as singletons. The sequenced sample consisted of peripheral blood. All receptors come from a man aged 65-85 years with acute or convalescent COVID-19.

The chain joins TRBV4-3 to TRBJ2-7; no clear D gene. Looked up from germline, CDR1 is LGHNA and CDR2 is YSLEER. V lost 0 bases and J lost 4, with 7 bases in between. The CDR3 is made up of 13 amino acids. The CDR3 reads CASSQDFTYEQYF. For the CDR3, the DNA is TGCGCCAGCAGCCAAGATTTCACATACGAGCAGTACTTC.

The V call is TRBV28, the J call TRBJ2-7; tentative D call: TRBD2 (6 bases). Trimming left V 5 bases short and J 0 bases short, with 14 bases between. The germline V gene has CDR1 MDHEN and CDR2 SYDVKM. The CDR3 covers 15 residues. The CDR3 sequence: CASSGFSGLSYEQYF. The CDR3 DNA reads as TGTGCCAGCAGTGGTTTTAGCGGACTCTCCTACGAGCAGTACTTC.

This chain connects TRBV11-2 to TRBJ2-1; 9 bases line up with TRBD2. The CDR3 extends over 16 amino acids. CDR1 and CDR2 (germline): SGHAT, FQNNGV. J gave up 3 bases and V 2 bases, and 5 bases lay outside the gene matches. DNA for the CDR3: TGTGCCAGCAGCTTATCTCTTAGCGGGGGCTACAATGAGCAGTTCTTC. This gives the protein CASSLSLSGGYNEQFF.

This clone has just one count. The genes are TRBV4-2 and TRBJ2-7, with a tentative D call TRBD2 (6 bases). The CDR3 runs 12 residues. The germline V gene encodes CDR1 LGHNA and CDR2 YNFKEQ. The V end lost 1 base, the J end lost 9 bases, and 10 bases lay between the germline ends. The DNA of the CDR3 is TGTGCCAGCAGCCAAGGGGGGACTTCGCAGTACTTC. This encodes CASSQGGTSQYF.

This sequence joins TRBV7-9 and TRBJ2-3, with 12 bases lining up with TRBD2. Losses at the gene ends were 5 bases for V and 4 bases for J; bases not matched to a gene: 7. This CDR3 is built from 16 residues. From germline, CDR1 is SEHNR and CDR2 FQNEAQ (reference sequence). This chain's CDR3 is CASSPTSGSLSDTQYF. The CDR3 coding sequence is TGTGCCAGCAGCCCGACTAGCGGGAGTTTATCAGATACGCAGTATTTT. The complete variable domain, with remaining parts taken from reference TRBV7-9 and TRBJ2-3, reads DTGVSQNPRHKITKRGQNVTFRCDPISEHNRLYWYRQTLGQGPEFLTYFQNEAQLEKSRLLSDRFSAERPKGSFSTLEIQRTEQGDSAMYLCASSPTSGSLSDTQYFGPGTRLTVL.

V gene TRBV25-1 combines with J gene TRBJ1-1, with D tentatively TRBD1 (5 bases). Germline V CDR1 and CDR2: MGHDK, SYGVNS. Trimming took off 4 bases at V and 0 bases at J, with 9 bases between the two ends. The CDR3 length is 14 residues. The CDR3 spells CASSGRAMNTEAFF. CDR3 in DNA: TGTGCCAGCAGTGGCAGGGCTATGAACACTGAAGCTTTCTTT.

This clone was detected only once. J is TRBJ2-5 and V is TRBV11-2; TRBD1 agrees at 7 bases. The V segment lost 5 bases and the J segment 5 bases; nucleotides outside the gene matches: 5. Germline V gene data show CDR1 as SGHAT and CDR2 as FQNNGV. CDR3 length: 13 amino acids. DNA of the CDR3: TGTGCCAGCAGCCGAGACAGGGACGAGACCCAGTACTTC. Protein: CASSRDRDETQYF.

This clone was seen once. The CDR3 reads CASSFRTSGGRALETQYF. CDR3 coding DNA: TGTGCCAGCAGTTTTAGGACTAGCGGGGGGAGGGCATTAGAGACCCAGTACTTC. This chain uses TRBV28 with TRBJ2-5, with 14 bases that match TRBD2. In germline, CDR1 is MDHEN, CDR2 SYDVKM. This CDR3 region has 18 residues. V lost 3 bases and J lost 4; bases outside the gene matches: 10.

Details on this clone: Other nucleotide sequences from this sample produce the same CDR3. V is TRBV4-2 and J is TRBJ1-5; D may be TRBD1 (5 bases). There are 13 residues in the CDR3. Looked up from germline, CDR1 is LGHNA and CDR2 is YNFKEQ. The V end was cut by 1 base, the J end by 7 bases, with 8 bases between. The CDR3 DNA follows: TGTGCCAGCAGCCAAGTCGGGGGACAGCCCCAGCATTTT. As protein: CASSQVGGQPQHF.